What follows are 24 T cell receptor beta chains derived from one specimen sequenced in a study of blood T cell repertoires in COVID-19. Clones were read by immunoSEQ multiplex PCR, and TCRdb kept only the in-frame ones, dropping some. The table shows approximately 150,000 clones, with about 86% occurring only once. Sequenced material: peripheral blood. Every receptor here comes from a woman in her fifties or sixties with active or convalescent COVID-19.

This clone has just one count. The gene calls are TRBV27 and TRBJ1-5; no clear D gene. Deletions cut 4 bases from V and 2 bases from J, with 6 bases between. CDR1 is MNHEY, CDR2 SMNVEV, per germline (reference sequence). The CDR3 contains 13 residues. The CDR3 nucleotides are TGTGCCAGCAGTTGGAGGGGCAATCAGCCCCAGCATTTT. Amino acid sequence: CASSWRGNQPQHF.

The chain employs TRBV18 and TRBJ2-3, with 8 nucleotides matching TRBD2. Germline assignment: CDR1 KGHSH and CDR2 LQKENI. V lost 5 bases, J lost 4 bases, and 14 bases stayed unmatched. The CDR3 totals 17 residues. As DNA, the CDR3 is TGTGCCAGCTCAGCGAGGACTAGCTATGGGGTATCAGATACGCAGTATTTT. Translated, it gives CASSARTSYGVSDTQYF.

The J gene is TRBJ1-2, the V gene TRBV6-2 or TRBV6-3, with 9 nucleotides matching TRBD1. With 5 bases clipped from V and 6 bases from J, the junction kept 4 bases outside the gene matches. This CDR3 contains 13 residues. Per the germline V gene, CDR1 is MNHEY and CDR2 is SVGEGT. In DNA, the CDR3 is TGTGCCAGCAGTATAACAGGGGGCGATGGCTACACCTTC. Protein: CASSITGGDGYTF.

The genes are TRBV30 and TRBJ1-5; D is possibly TRBD1 (5 bases). The germline V and J ends were trimmed by 3 bases and 2 bases, with 11 bases remaining between them. Germline V CDR1 and CDR2: GTSNPN, SVGIG (reference sequence). The CDR3 loop spans 14 amino acids. The CDR3 sequence is CAWRATGGNQPQHF. The CDR3, as DNA: TGTGCCTGGAGGGCAACAGGTGGCAATCAGCCCCAGCATTTT.

The gene calls are TRBV3-1 (or the pseudogene TRBV3-2) and TRBJ1-6; possible D gene TRBD1, 6 bases. With 4 bases removed from V and 10 bases from J, the gap between germline ends came to 14 bases. The CDR3 consists of 14 residues. Germline-derived CDR1 and CDR2 are LGHDT and YNNKEL (reference sequence). In nucleotides, the CDR3 is TGTGCCAGCAGCCCACGACAGGCCTACTCACCCCTCCACTTT. Translation gives CASSPRQAYSPLHF.

The chain has TRBV10-3 and TRBJ1-3; 9 nucleotides match TRBD1. V trimming: 10 bases; J trimming: 2 bases; junction bases outside the gene matches: 3. Germline V gene data show CDR1 as ENHRY and CDR2 as SYGVKD. The CDR3 runs to 13 residues. The CDR3 loop is CANRDRAGNTIYF. CDR3 in DNA: TGTGCCAACCGGGACAGGGCTGGAAACACCATATATTTT.

The V gene is TRBV12-2, the J gene TRBJ2-1; the table's D gene call, TRBD2, was not cross checked with the DNA. TRBV12-2 is a listed pseudogene. CDR3 size: 17 residues. The CDR3 loop reads CASRLGPGLALYNEQFF. CDR3 nucleotide sequence: TGTGCAAGTCGCTTAGGTCCGGGACTAGCTCTTTACAATGAGCAGTTCTTC.

The genes are TRBV30 and TRBJ1-2, with D maybe TRBD1 (5 bases). Trimming shortened V by 0 bases and J by 8 bases, and 19 bases separated the two germline ends. This CDR3 is built from 15 residues. CDR1 and CDR2 (germline): GTSNPN, SVGIG (reference sequence). The CDR3 DNA is TGTGCCTGGAGTGTAACCTTCGGGGGGGTGGACGGCTACACCTTC. Protein sequence: CAWSVTFGGVDGYTF.

This chain joins TRBV15 and TRBJ1-5, with TRBD1 as a possible D gene (5 bases). The CDR3 contains 13 residues. The V end lost 0 bases, the J end lost 7 bases, and 7 bases lay between the germline ends. Per the germline V gene, CDR1 is LNHNV and CDR2 is YYDKDF (reference sequence). Written as DNA, the CDR3 is TGTGCCACCAGCAGAGATAAGGGGCAGCCCCAGCATTTT. Protein sequence: CATSRDKGQPQHF.

CDR3 bases: TGCGCCAGCAGCTTGGGTAGCGGGGAGTCAGATACGCAGTATTTT. Amino acid sequence: CASSLGSGESDTQYF. The rearrangement uses TRBV5-1 and TRBJ2-3; 8 positions match TRBD2. The CDR3 totals 15 residues. CDR1 and CDR2 from the germline V gene are SGHRS and YFSETQ. V dropped 0 bases and J dropped 4; count of bases not matched to a gene: 4.

This chain's CDR3 is CSVNRGGTEAFF. The CDR3 DNA follows: TGCAGCGTTAACAGGGGAGGCACTGAAGCTTTCTTT. The chain couples TRBV29-1 to TRBJ1-1, with 7 bases fitting TRBD1. This CDR3 is 12 amino acids long. The V segment lost 5 bases and the J segment 4 bases; nucleotides outside the gene matches: 4. CDR1 is SQVTM, CDR2 ANQGSEA, per germline.

The rearrangement links TRBV19 to TRBJ2-2; D is unclear. This CDR3 spans 13 amino acids. The germline V gene encodes CDR1 LNHDA and CDR2 SQIVND (reference sequence). The V end lost 5 bases, the J end lost 5 bases, and 9 bases lay between the germline ends. The CDR3 DNA reads as TGTGCCAGTAGTCCCTCCGGTACCGGGGAGCTGTTTTTT. This gives the protein CASSPSGTGELFF.

V and J are TRBV27 and TRBJ2-7; 8 bases are a match to TRBD1. Germline V lookup: CDR1 MNHEY, CDR2 SMNVEV (reference sequence). J lost 5 bases, V lost 6 bases, and 6 bases had no gene match. This CDR3 has 13 residues. The CDR3 loop is CASSRTGQDEQYF. The CDR3 DNA follows: TGTGCCAGCAGCCGGACAGGGCAGGACGAGCAGTACTTC.

This chain's CDR3 is CASSSGQLTGELFF. CDR3 bases: TGTGCCAGCAGTTCCGGACAACTCACCGGGGAGCTGTTTTTT. The chain recombines TRBV9 with TRBJ2-2, with a tentative D call TRBD1 (5 bases). V was clipped by 5 bases and J by 4 bases, with 12 bases between them. The CDR3 is made up of 14 amino acids. Germline loops: CDR1 SGDLS, CDR2 YYNGEE.

This clone is a singleton in its sample. V and J are TRBV9 and TRBJ2-4; 12 bases match TRBD2. Germline V gene lookup returns CDR1 SGDLS and CDR2 YYNGEE. The CDR3 is made up of 16 amino acids. V was clipped by 4 bases and J by 6 bases; unmatched bases: 8. This CDR3 is CASSSSSGGAGNIQYF. CDR3 nucleotide sequence: TGTGCCAGCAGCTCTTCTAGCGGGGGGGCTGGAAACATTCAGTACTTC.

The J gene is TRBJ1-2, the V gene TRBV18, with TRBD1 as a possible D gene (5 bases). Germline CDR1 is KGHSH and CDR2 is LQKENI. The CDR3 consists of 12 residues. Deletions cut 6 bases from V and 6 bases from J, with 11 bases between. The CDR3 reads CASSETRDGYTF. CDR3 sequence (DNA): TGTGCCAGCTCCGAGACCAGGGATGGCTACACCTTC.

This chain connects TRBV7-9 to TRBJ1-6; D might be TRBD1 (6 bases). Trimming left V 5 bases short and J 9 bases short, with 14 bases between. The CDR3 has 14 amino acids. From germline, CDR1 is SEHNR and CDR2 FQNEAQ (reference sequence). The CDR3 nucleotides read TGTGCCAGCAGCCCCACAGGGTACGGTTCACCCCTCCACTTT. Its translation: CASSPTGYGSPLHF.

This clone was counted a few times. This chain connects TRBV2 to TRBJ1-5; TRBD1 might be the D (6 bases). Per germline, CDR1 SNHLY and CDR2 FYNNEI. There are 17 residues in the CDR3. V lost 7 bases and J 0 bases, leaving 19 bases between the germline ends. The CDR3 protein is CASTKGGAAYSNQPQHF. The CDR3 nucleotides are TGTGCCAGCACCAAGGGGGGGGCGGCGTATAGCAATCAGCCCCAGCATTTT.

The chain carries TRBV4-1 and TRBJ1-4; 9 bases agree with TRBD1. Germline-derived CDR1 and CDR2 are MGHRA and YSYEKL. This CDR3 contains 16 residues. The ends lost 1 base at V and 8 bases at J; junction bases unmatched: 8. The chain's CDR3 is CASSQAEQGAGEKLFF. In DNA, the CDR3 is TGCGCCAGCAGCCAAGCGGAACAGGGGGCGGGAGAAAAACTGTTTTTT.

V usage is TRBV19 and J usage is TRBJ2-5, with D unresolved. V gave up 1 base and J gave up 5 bases, with 14 bases separating them. The CDR3 spans 15 residues. Germline V lookup: CDR1 LNHDA, CDR2 SQIVND (reference sequence). This chain's CDR3 is CASSIGGIRGETQYF. In nucleotides, the CDR3 is TGTGCCAGTAGTATAGGAGGCATTCGTGGGGAGACCCAGTACTTC.

The V call is TRBV11-2, the J call TRBJ2-3; D not resolved. V was pared by 4 bases and J by 1 base, with 6 bases between. The germline V gene has CDR1 SGHAT and CDR2 FQNNGV. The CDR3 sequence is 13 residues long. CDR3 DNA: TGTGCCAGCAGCTCAAGCGGCACAGATACGCAGTATTTT. The encoded protein is CASSSSGTDTQYF.

The gene calls are TRBV7-2 and TRBJ1-2; D remains unclear. The CDR3 is made up of 13 amino acids. The V end was cut by 5 bases, the J end by 3 bases, with 10 bases between. Germline CDR1 SGHTA, CDR2 FQGNSA. The CDR3 region has the DNA TGTGCCAGCAGCCCCTCCTTTGACTATGGCTACACCTTC. Amino acid sequence: CASSPSFDYGYTF.

V gene TRBV3-1 (or the pseudogene TRBV3-2) combines with J gene TRBJ1-3, with D perhaps TRBD1 (6 bases). This CDR3 contains 17 residues. The V gene lost 2 bases and the J gene lost 7 bases, with 21 bases spanning the gap. Germline values: CDR1 LGHDT, CDR2 YNNKEL (reference sequence). CDR3 DNA: TGTGCCAGCAGCCAACGGCCAGGGGCTCATTTCGGGAACACCATATATTTT. Its protein product is CASSQRPGAHFGNTIYF.

This clone was recorded a few times. J is TRBJ2-5 and V is TRBV2; maybe TRBD2 (6 bases). This CDR3 spans 13 amino acids. V was pared by 8 bases and J by 4 bases, with 14 bases between. Germline V lookup: CDR1 SNHLY, CDR2 FYNNEI. The CDR3: CASASGRGETQYF. CDR3 in DNA: TGTGCCAGCGCTTCAGGGCGGGGAGAGACCCAGTACTTC.